This T cell receptor (beta chain) was documented in a study of blood T cell repertoires in COVID-19. Looking at the study overall: T cells, B-cell-depleted T cells, or PBMCs provided the cDNA or gDNA that served as material.

Recruited during active infection, patients (from Seattle) were subsequently followed longitudinally. Original handling: Reference gene primers were amplified, and this amplification served to estimate nucleated cell counts. The data were produced by immunoSEQ multiplex PCR, yet TCRdb's version contains in-frame clones alone and is incomplete. The V and J calls and the clone size are those of that table, but D and trimming were determined from the DNA. The top ten hold about 18% of the sample, which has about 200,000 clones, approximately 81% seen once. The CDR3 consists of 14 residues. Trimming took 5 bases from V and 6 from J; bases not matched to a gene: 5. The germline V gene encodes CDR1 SGHRS and CDR2 YFSETQ.

Sequenced input: peripheral blood. This sequence joins TRBV5-1 and TRBJ1-6; 7 positions agree with TRBD1. The TCR sequence derives from a person between 65 and 79 years old with COVID-19, enrolled during active disease. The CDR3 loop reads CASRGGQPNSPLHF. The CDR3 DNA sequence: TGCGCCAGCAGAGGGGGACAGCCTAATTCACCCCTCCACTTT.